This T cell receptor beta chain was obtained from a study of blood T cell repertoires in COVID-19. Overall study context: The United States, Italy and Spain supplied acute and convalescent COVID-19 samples. T cells, B-cell-depleted T cells, or PBMCs supplied cDNA or gDNA.

This CDR3 is built from 16 residues. Profiled with immunoSEQ multiplex PCR; TCRdb holds only in-frame clones, not every one. The data hold some 300,000 clones, with nearly 90% observed a single time. Sequencing used PBMCs or T cells enriched from blood (not recorded which). The chain uses TRBV21-1 and TRBJ2-1; no check of the table's D call, TRBD1, against the DNA was made. TRBV21-1 is classified as a pseudogene. This sequence originates from a woman aged 30 to 39 who had recovered from COVID-19. DNA of the CDR3: TGTGCCAGCAGCAGGTGGGACAGGGCCAAATACAATGAGCAGTTCTTC. This sequence encodes CASSRWDRAKYNEQFF.